Listed here are 26 T cell receptor beta chains from one sample, sequenced in a study of blood T cells in healthy people across ages. A second 7 to 11 cycle PCR used barcoded and J-beta primers. Each CDR3 protein gets one entry after TCRdb re-called the 5' RACE reads with MiXCR. The repertoire holds around 1,000,000 distinct CDR3 sequences, with 35% to 40% as singletons. Specimen: blood. These receptors were taken from a young man in good health.

This chain links TRBV18 with TRBJ2-6; the D gene is possibly TRBD2 (5 bases). Deletions cut 2 bases from V and 0 bases from J, with 5 bases between. CDR3 length: 15 residues. Germline assignment: CDR1 KGHSH and CDR2 LQKENI. CDR3 loop: CASSPTSSGANVLTF. CDR3 DNA sequence: TGTGCCAGCTCACCAACTAGCTCTGGGGCCAACGTCCTGACTTTC.

A few counts support this clonotype. The chain uses TRBV12-3 or TRBV12-4 and TRBJ2-5; possibly TRBD2 for D (5 bases). V lost 7 bases to trimming and J lost 6 bases, with 12 bases between them. CDR3 length: 12 residues. In DNA form, the CDR3 reads TGTGCCAGCACCCGGGGATCGAAGACCCAGTACTTC. Amino acid sequence: CASTRGSKTQYF.

This clonotype turned up a few times. V gene TRBV4-3 combines with J gene TRBJ2-1; possibly TRBD2 for D (6 bases). Germline V gene sequence: CDR1 LGHNA, CDR2 YSLEER. Trimming pared 0 bases from V and 7 bases from J, leaving 19 bases between. This CDR3 contains 17 residues. The CDR3 sequence is CASSQDSGLAIKNEQFF. In DNA form, the CDR3 reads TGCGCCAGCAGCCAAGATTCGGGGCTAGCGATTAAGAATGAGCAGTTCTTC.

The V gene is TRBV12-3 or TRBV12-4, the J gene TRBJ1-5, with TRBD1 matching over 7 bases. The V and J ends lost 5 bases and 2 bases, in that order; junction bases with no gene match: 6. CDR3 length: 15 amino acids. The CDR3 here is CASSPQGLGNQPQHF. CDR3 nucleotide sequence: TGTGCCAGCAGTCCACAGGGGTTGGGCAATCAGCCCCAGCATTTT.

This clonotype showed up just a few times. The CDR3 protein is CASSADRAGDTQYF. CDR3 DNA sequence: TGCGCCAGCAGCGCGGACAGGGCAGGGGATACGCAGTATTTT. This rearrangement joins TRBV5-1 to TRBJ2-3; TRBD1 matches 8 bases. This CDR3 contains 14 residues. CDR1 is SGHRS, CDR2 YFSETQ, per germline. Trimming took 4 bases from V and 6 from J; bases not matched to a gene: 7.

This clonotype has a count of ten or more. The V call is TRBV20-1, the J call TRBJ1-2; D unclear. The ends were cut back, 6 bases at V and 3 bases at J, with 14 bases in the middle. The CDR3 is 13 residues long. The germline gives CDR1 DFQATT, CDR2 SNEGSKA (reference sequence). The CDR3 region is CSAHKTGDYGYTF. CDR3 DNA sequence: TGCAGTGCCCATAAAACCGGGGACTATGGCTACACCTTC.

There are a few counts of this clonotype. This sequence joins TRBV20-1 and TRBJ1-2; D is unclear. This CDR3 is built from 13 residues. Germline V CDR1 and CDR2: DFQATT, SNEGSKA (reference sequence). The germline V and J ends were trimmed by 5 bases and 0 bases, with 10 bases remaining between them. CDR3 DNA sequence: TGCAGTGCTTTGGGAAGTACTAACTATGGCTACACCTTC. Its protein is CSALGSTNYGYTF.

The chain employs TRBV4-2 and TRBJ1-2; 7 nucleotides align to TRBD1. CDR1 and CDR2 from the germline V gene are LGHNA and YNFKEQ. The V and J ends lost 4 bases and 0 bases, in that order; junction bases with no gene match: 5. The CDR3 has 15 residues. CDR3 sequence: CASSPGGGSNYGYTF. For the CDR3, the DNA is TGTGCCAGCAGCCCAGGGGGGGGGTCTAACTATGGCTACACCTTC.

The chain joins TRBV7-3 to TRBJ2-3; TRBD2 agrees at 8 bases. After removal of 2 bases from V and 4 bases from J, the junction contained 8 bases not matched to a gene. The CDR3 is made up of 16 amino acids. Germline V gives CDR1 SGHTA, CDR2 FQGTGA. Written as DNA, the CDR3 is TGTGCCAGCAGCTTATCACGGGGGGGCCTAGCAGATACGCAGTATTTT. It encodes CASSLSRGGLADTQYF. Looking up the rest from reference TRBV7-3 and TRBJ2-3 gives the full variable domain: GAGVSQTPSNKVTEKGKYVELRCDPISGHTALYWYRQSLGQGPEFLIYFQGTGAADDSGLPNDRFFAVRPEGSVSTLKIQRTERGDSAVYLCASSLSRGGLADTQYFGPGTRLTVL.

J is TRBJ2-1 and V is TRBV5-1; D is possibly TRBD2 (5 bases). Deletions cut 4 bases from V and 8 bases from J, with 19 bases between. The CDR3 length is 15 residues. CDR1 SGHRS and CDR2 YFSETQ come from the germline V gene. The DNA of the CDR3 is TGCGCCAGCAGCGCCACCGTCACGCCCGGGGATGAGCAGTTCTTC. It translates to CASSATVTPGDEQFF.

This clonotype occurred many times. This sequence joins TRBV5-6 and TRBJ2-1; 7 bases match TRBD1. J gave up 10 bases and V 5 bases, and 6 bases lay outside the gene matches. The CDR3 extends over 12 amino acids. CDR1 and CDR2 (germline): SGHDT, YYEEEE. The CDR3 bases are TGTGCCAGCAGTTTAGAGGACAGGGAGCAGTTCTTC. Amino acid sequence: CASSLEDREQFF.

With respect to this clonotype: Germline is not matched at one junction end, which may reflect a read error. This chain uses TRBV29-1 with TRBJ2-3, with D perhaps matching TRBD2 (6 bases). This CDR3 contains 15 residues. Germline V gives CDR1 SQVTM, CDR2 ANQGSEA. The CDR3 DNA sequence: TGCAGCGTTGAAATCCGCGCGGGGAGCATAGATACGCAGTATTTT. This codes for CSVEIRAGSIDTQYF.

This clonotype was detected a few times. At one boundary the junction diverges from the germline segment, which might be a read error. This chain joins TRBV10-3 and TRBJ2-5; D possibly uses TRBD1 or TRBD2 (6 bases each). Germline V gene data show CDR1 as ENHRY and CDR2 as SYGVKD. The CDR3 loop spans 13 amino acids. In DNA form, the CDR3 reads TGTGTCATCAGTGACGGGGGCGGGGAGACCCAGTACTTC. This translates into CVISDGGGETQYF.

This clonotype was seen a single time. The chain couples TRBV20-1 to TRBJ2-1; D call uncertain. The CDR3 consists of 15 residues. V was cut by 0 bases and J by 1 base, with 10 bases left in between. Germline V gene data show CDR1 as DFQATT and CDR2 as SNEGSKA (reference sequence). The CDR3 region is CSARDRVLSYNEQFF. The CDR3 DNA follows: TGCAGTGCTAGAGATAGGGTCCTTTCCTACAATGAGCAGTTCTTC.

This clonotype was detected only a few times. V and J are TRBV2 and TRBJ2-7; 7 bases are a match to TRBD2. Per the germline V gene, CDR1 is SNHLY and CDR2 is FYNNEI. The trim removed 3 bases at V and 5 bases at J, leaving 1 base unmatched. The CDR3 has 12 residues. Here the CDR3 reads CASSEGRDEQYF. The DNA for the CDR3 is TGTGCCAGCAGTGAGGGGAGGGACGAGCAGTACTTC. Full variable domain (rest looked up from reference TRBV2 and TRBJ2-7): EPEVTQTPSHQVTQMGQEVILRCVPISNHLYFYWYRQILGQKVEFLVSFYNNEISEKSEIFDDQFSVERPDGSNFTLKIRSTKLEDSAMYFCASSEGRDEQYFGPGTRLTVT.

CDR3 region: CASRLRRTNEKLFF. As DNA, the CDR3 is TGTGCCAGCAGGCTCCGTCGGACTAATGAAAAACTGTTTTTT. The chain has TRBV2 and TRBJ1-4; D is unclear. The CDR3 is 14 residues long. V was shortened by 6 bases and J by 2 bases, with 10 bases between the two germline ends. Looked up from germline, CDR1 is SNHLY and CDR2 is FYNNEI. The full variable domain, its missing parts supplied by reference TRBV2 and TRBJ1-4, is EPEVTQTPSHQVTQMGQEVILRCVPISNHLYFYWYRQILGQKVEFLVSFYNNEISEKSEIFDDQFSVERPDGSNFTLKIRSTKLEDSAMYFCASRLRRTNEKLFFGSGTQLSVL.

In this sample, this clonotype turned up a few times. This sequence joins TRBV7-8 and TRBJ1-4; D is undetermined. The CDR3 loop spans 15 amino acids. Germline CDR1 reads SGHVS; CDR2 reads FQNEAQ. Trimming removed 6 bases from V and 0 bases from J, with 11 bases in between. The CDR3 loop reads CASSSNTATNEKLFF. The CDR3 DNA sequence: TGTGCCAGCAGTAGTAACACCGCAACTAATGAAAAACTGTTTTTT.

This clonotype came up a few times. The chain is built from TRBV4-2 and TRBJ2-3, with 7 bases identical to TRBD1. V lost 2 bases to trimming and J lost 4 bases; unmatched junction nucleotides: 6. Germline V gene sequence: CDR1 LGHNA, CDR2 YNFKEQ. The CDR3 covers 15 residues. The CDR3 spells CASSQKGAIADTQYF. CDR3 nucleotides: TGTGCCAGCAGCCAAAAGGGGGCAATCGCAGATACGCAGTATTTT.

This clonotype was picked up a small number of times. This rearrangement joins TRBV7-9 to TRBJ2-2, with TRBD1 matching over 7 bases. The CDR3 consists of 15 residues. Germline values: CDR1 SEHNR, CDR2 FQNEAQ (reference sequence). V lost 5 bases, J lost 5 bases, and 8 bases stayed unmatched. This CDR3 reads CASSRDSPRTGELFF. As DNA, the CDR3 is TGTGCCAGCAGCAGGGACAGCCCTCGGACCGGGGAGCTGTTTTTT.

The gene calls are TRBV20-1 and TRBJ2-3; unclear D gene. The CDR3 extends over 15 amino acids. Trimming left V 2 bases short and J 1 base short, with 13 bases between. Germline V gene data show CDR1 as DFQATT and CDR2 as SNEGSKA (reference sequence). As DNA, the CDR3 is TGCAGTGCTAGACACGGGCGATCTGGCACAGATACGCAGTATTTT. It encodes CSARHGRSGTDTQYF.

Concerning this clonotype itself: The junction differs from germline at one of its ends, possibly a read error. V usage is TRBV6-5 and J usage is TRBJ2-1, with 12 bases fitting TRBD2. The CDR3 consists of 17 residues. CDR1 is MNHEY, CDR2 SVGAGI, per germline. CDR3: CAGSHRLAGAIENEQFF. For the CDR3, the DNA is TGTGCCGGCAGTCACCGACTAGCGGGGGCTATAGAGAATGAGCAGTTCTTC.

Note on this clonotype: At one end the junction does not follow the germline gene, possibly because of a read error. This chain links TRBV7-2 with TRBJ1-4; D is unresolved. The CDR3 extends over 15 amino acids. Germline V gene sequence: CDR1 SGHTA, CDR2 FQGNSA. This chain's CDR3 is CASSLAYQTNERLFF. CDR3 nucleotide sequence: TGTGCCAGCAGCTTAGCGTACCAGACGAATGAAAGACTGTTTTTT.

This clonotype was recorded many times. The genes are TRBV7-2 and TRBJ2-3, with TRBD1 as a possible D gene (6 bases). This CDR3 has 15 residues. CDR1 SGHTA and CDR2 FQGNSA come from the germline V gene. Trimming took 5 bases from V and 2 from J, leaving 14 bases between them. The CDR3 region has the DNA TGTGCCAGCAGCCCGCTAGGACAGATCACAGATACGCAGTATTTT. Its protein is CASSPLGQITDTQYF.

In DNA form, the CDR3 reads TGCGCCAGCAGCCACACTACAGGGAACAACGAAGCTTTCTTT. Translating it yields CASSHTTGNNEAFF. The chain combines TRBV4-3 with TRBJ1-1; perhaps TRBD1 as D (6 bases). The CDR3 contains 14 residues. The germline CDR1 and CDR2 sequences are LGHNA and YSLEER. V lost 3 bases to trimming and J lost 8 bases, with 16 bases between them.

In its sample, this clonotype was seen a few times. The chain carries TRBV20-1 and TRBJ2-3, with D possibly being TRBD2 (7 bases). V dropped 3 bases and J dropped 0 bases, with 16 bases sitting between them. Per the germline V gene, CDR1 is DFQATT and CDR2 is SNEGSKA (reference sequence). The CDR3 runs to 16 residues. This chain's CDR3 is CSARAPRGASTDTQYF. The DNA of the CDR3 is TGCAGTGCTAGGGCCCCCCGGGGGGCGAGCACAGATACGCAGTATTTT.

The rearrangement uses TRBV28 and TRBJ1-4, with 10 positions matching TRBD1. V lost 8 bases to trimming and J lost 7 bases; unmatched junction nucleotides: 10. CDR1 is MDHEN, CDR2 SYDVKM, per germline. This CDR3 spans 15 amino acids. The CDR3 DNA is TGTGCCAGCGGTCTATTGACAGGGGGCGGTGAAAAACTGTTTTTT. This translates into CASGLLTGGGEKLFF.